This T cell receptor (beta chain) comes out of a study of radiation and T cells in renal cell carcinoma. Study overall: Nephrectomy followed 15 Gy stereotactic body radiation by 4 weeks.

Clones were read by immunoSEQ multiplex PCR, and TCRdb kept only the in-frame ones, dropping some. The sample gives about 130,000 clones, around 81% of which show up once; 5.8% is in the top ten. The time point is: blood 2 weeks post-SBRT. Treatment indicated: 15 Gy SBRT to primary tumor, nephrectomy 4 weeks later. The CDR3 length is 16 residues. V lost 0 bases, J lost 3 bases, and 7 bases stayed unmatched. The germline V gene has CDR1 SGDLS and CDR2 YYNGEE. The receptor's source is a man aged 50 to 60 with renal cell carcinoma. V is TRBV9 and J is TRBJ2-3; 7 bases fit TRBD2. This material consisted of blood, taken from a patient whose treatment included radiotherapy and nephrectomy. This CDR3 is CASSVGTGGSTDTQYF. DNA for the CDR3: TGTGCCAGCAGCGTAGGGACGGGAGGCTCAACAGATACGCAGTATTTT.